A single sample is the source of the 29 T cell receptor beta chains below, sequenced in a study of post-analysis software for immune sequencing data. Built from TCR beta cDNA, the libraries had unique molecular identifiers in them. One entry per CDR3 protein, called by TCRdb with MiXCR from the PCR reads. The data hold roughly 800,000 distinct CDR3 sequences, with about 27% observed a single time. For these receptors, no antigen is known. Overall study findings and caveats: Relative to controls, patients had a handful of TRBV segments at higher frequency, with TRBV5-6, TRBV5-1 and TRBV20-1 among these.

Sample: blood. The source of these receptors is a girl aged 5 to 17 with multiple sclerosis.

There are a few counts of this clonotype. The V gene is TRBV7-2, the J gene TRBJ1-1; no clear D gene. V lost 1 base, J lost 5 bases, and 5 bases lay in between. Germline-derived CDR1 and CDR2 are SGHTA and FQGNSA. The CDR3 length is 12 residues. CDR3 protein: CASSLVRTEAFF. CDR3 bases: TGTGCCAGCAGCTTAGTCCGGACTGAAGCTTTCTTT.

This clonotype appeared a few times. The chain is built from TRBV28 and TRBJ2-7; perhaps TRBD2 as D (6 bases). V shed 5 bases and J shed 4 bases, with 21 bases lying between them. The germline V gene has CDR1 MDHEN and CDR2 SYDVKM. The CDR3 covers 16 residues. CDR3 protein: CASSPQERVYWYEQYF. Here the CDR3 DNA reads TGTGCCAGCAGTCCCCAGGAGCGGGTGTACTGGTACGAGCAGTACTTC.

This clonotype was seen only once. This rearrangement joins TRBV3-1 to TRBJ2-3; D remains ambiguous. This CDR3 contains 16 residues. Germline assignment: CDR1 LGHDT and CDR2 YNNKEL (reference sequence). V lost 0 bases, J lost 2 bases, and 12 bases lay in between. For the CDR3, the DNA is TGTGCCAGCAGCCAAGACGGCACGGGCTACACAGATACGCAGTATTTT. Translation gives CASSQDGTGYTDTQYF.

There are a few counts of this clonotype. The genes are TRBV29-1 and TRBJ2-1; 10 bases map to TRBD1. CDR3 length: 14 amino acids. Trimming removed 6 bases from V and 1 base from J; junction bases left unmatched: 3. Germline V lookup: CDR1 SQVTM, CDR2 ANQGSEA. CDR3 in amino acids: CSVRQGASYNEQFF. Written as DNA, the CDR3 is TGCAGCGTAAGACAGGGGGCGTCCTACAATGAGCAGTTCTTC.

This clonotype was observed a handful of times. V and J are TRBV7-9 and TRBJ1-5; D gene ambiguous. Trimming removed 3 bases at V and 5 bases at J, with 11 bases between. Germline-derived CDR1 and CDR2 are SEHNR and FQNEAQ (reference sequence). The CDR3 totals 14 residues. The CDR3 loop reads CASSFARSDQPQHF. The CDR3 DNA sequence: TGTGCCAGCAGCTTTGCCAGGTCAGATCAGCCCCAGCATTTT.

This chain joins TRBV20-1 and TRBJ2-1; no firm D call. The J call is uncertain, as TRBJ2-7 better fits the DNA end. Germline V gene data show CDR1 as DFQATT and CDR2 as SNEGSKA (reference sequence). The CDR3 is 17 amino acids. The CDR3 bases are TGCAGTGCTAGAGATCGCCAGTTTCCAGGCTCCTACAATGAGCAGTACTTC. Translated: CSARDRQFPGSYNEQYF.

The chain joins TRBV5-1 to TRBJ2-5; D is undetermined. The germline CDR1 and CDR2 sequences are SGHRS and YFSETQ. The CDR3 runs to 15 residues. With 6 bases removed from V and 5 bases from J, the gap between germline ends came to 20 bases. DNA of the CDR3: TGCGCCAGCATGCTTGGGCCCACCAGTCGGGAGACCCAGTACTTC. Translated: CASMLGPTSRETQYF.

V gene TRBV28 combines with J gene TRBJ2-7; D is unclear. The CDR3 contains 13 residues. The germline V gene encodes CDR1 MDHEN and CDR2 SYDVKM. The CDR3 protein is CASRAPSSYEQYF. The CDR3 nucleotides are TGTGCGTCACGCGCCCCGAGCTCCTACGAGCAGTACTTC.

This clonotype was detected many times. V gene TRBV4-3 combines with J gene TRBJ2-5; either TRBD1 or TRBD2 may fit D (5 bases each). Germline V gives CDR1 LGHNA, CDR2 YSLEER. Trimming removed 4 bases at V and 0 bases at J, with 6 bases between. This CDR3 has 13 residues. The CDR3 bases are TGCGCCAGCAGCCGGGACCACCAAGAGACCCAGTACTTC. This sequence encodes CASSRDHQETQYF.

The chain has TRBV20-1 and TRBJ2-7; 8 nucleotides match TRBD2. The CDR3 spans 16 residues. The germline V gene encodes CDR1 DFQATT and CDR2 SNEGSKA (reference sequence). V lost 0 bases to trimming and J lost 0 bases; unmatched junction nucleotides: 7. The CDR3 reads CSARDRGGSGSYEQYF. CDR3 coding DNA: TGCAGTGCTAGAGATCGGGGGGGGTCGGGCTCCTACGAGCAGTACTTC.

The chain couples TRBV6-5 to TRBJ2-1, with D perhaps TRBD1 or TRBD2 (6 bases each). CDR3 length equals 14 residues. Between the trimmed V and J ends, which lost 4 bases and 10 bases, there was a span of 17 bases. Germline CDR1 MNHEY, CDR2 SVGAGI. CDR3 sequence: CASSSGGGVREQFF. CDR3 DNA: TGTGCCAGCAGTTCCGGGGGCGGGGTGCGGGAGCAGTTCTTC.

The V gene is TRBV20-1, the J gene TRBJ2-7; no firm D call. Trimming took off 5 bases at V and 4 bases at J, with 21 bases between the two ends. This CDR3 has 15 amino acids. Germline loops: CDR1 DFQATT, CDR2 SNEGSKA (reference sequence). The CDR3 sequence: CSASPGPPSQYEQYF. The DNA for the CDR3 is TGCAGTGCTTCACCGGGCCCTCCATCCCAATACGAGCAGTACTTC.

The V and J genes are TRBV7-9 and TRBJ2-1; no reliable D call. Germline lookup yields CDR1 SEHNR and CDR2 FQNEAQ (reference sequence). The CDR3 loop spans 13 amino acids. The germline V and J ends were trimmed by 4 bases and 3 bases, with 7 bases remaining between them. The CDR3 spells CASSSRHYNEQFF. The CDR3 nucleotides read TGTGCCAGCAGCTCCCGGCACTACAATGAGCAGTTCTTC.

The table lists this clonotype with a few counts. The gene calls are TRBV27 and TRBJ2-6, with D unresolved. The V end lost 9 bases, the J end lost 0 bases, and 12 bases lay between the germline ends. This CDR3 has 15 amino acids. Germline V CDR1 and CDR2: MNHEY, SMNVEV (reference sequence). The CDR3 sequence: CASLGPFSGANVLTF. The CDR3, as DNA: TGTGCCAGTCTCGGGCCTTTCTCTGGGGCCAACGTCCTGACTTTC.

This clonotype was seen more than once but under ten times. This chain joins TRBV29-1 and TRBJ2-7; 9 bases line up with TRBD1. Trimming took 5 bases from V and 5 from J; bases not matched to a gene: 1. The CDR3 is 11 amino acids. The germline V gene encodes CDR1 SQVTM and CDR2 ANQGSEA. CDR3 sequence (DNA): TGCAGCGTTCACAGGGGGCACGAGCAGTACTTC. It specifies CSVHRGHEQYF.

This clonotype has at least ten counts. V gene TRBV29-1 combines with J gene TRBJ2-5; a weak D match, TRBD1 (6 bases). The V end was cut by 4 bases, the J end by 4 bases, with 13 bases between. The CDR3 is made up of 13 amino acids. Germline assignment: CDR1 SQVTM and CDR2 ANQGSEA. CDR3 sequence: CSVGLKGGETQYF. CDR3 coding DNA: TGCAGCGTTGGGCTCAAAGGGGGAGAGACCCAGTACTTC.

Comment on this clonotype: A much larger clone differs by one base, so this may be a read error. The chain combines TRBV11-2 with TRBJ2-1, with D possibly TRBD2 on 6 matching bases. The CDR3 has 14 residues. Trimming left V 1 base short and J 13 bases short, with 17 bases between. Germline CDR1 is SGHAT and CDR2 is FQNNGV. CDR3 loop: CASSLAGVGETQFF. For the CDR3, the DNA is TGTGCCAGCAGCTTAGCGGGAGTGGGGGAGACCCAGTTCTTC.

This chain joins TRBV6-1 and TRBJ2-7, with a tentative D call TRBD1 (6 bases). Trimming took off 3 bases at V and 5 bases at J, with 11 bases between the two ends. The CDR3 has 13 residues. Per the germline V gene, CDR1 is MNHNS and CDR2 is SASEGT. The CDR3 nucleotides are TGTGCCAGCAGTGAGACAGGTTTCCACGAGCAGTACTTC. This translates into CASSETGFHEQYF.

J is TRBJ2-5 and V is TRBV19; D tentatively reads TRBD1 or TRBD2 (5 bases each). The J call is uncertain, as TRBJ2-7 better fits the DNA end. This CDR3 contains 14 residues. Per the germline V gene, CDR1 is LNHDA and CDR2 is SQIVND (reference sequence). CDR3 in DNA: TGTGCCAGTTCCGACCGGGACCATGCCACCGAGCAGTACTTC. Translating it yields CASSDRDHATEQYF.

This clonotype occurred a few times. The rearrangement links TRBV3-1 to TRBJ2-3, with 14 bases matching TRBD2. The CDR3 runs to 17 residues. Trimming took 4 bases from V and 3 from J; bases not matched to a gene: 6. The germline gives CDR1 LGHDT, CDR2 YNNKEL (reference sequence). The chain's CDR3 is CASSRRLAGGPTDTQYF. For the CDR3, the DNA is TGTGCCAGCAGCCGACGACTAGCGGGGGGGCCGACAGATACGCAGTATTTT.

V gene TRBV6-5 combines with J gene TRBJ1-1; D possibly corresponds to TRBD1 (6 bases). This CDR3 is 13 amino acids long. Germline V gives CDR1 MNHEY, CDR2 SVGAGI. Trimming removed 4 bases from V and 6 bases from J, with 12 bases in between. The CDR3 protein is CASSWDTGSEAFF. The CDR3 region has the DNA TGTGCCAGCAGTTGGGATACAGGGTCTGAAGCTTTCTTT.

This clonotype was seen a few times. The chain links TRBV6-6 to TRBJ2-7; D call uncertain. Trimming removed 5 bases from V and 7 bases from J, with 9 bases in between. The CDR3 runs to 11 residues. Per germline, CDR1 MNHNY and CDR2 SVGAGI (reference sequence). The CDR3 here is CASSPLNEQYF. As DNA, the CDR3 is TGTGCCAGCAGTCCTCTAAATGAGCAGTACTTC.

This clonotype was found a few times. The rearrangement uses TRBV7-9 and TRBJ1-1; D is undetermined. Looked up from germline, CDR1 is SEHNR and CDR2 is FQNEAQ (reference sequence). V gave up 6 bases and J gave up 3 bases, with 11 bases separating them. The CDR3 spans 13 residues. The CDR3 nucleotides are TGTGCCAGCAGGTGGCGGGGAGACACTGAAGCTTTCTTT. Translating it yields CASRWRGDTEAFF.

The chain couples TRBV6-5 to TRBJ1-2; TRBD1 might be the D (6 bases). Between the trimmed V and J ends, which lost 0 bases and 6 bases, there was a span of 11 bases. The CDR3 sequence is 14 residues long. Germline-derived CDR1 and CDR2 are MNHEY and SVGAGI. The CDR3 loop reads CASSYSPGGDGYTF. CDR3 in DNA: TGTGCCAGCAGTTACTCGCCCGGGGGCGATGGCTACACCTTC.

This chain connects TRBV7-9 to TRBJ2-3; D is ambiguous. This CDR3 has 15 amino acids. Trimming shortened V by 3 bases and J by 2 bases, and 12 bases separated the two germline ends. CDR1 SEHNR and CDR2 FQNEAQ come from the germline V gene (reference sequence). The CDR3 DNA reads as TGTGCCAGCAGCTTTCGCCAGGAGAACACAGATACGCAGTATTTT. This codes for CASSFRQENTDTQYF.

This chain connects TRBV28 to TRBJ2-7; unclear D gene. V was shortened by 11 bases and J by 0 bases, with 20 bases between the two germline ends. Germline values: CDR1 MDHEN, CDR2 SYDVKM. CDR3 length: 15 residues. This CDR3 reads CALWVLHYPSYEQYF. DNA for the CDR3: TGTGCCCTATGGGTCCTGCATTACCCCTCCTACGAGCAGTACTTC.

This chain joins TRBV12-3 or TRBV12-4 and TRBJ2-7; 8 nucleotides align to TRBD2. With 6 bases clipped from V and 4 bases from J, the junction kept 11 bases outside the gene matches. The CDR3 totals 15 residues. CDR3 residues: CASRPLSGRGYEQYF. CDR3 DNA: TGTGCCAGCAGACCCTTAAGCGGGAGAGGATACGAGCAGTACTTC.

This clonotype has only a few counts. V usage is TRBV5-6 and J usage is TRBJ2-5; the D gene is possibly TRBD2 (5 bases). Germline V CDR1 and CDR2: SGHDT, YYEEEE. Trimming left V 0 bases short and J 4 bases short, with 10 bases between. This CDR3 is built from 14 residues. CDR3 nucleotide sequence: TGTGCCAGCAGCTTGGCTCACGGAGGAGAGACCCAGTACTTC. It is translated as CASSLAHGGETQYF.

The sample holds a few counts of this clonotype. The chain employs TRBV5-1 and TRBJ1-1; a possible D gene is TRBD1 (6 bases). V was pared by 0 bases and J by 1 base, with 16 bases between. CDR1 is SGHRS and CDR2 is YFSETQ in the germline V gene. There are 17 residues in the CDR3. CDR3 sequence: CASSLAAGASSNTEAFF. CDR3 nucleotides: TGCGCCAGCAGCTTGGCCGCGGGGGCTAGTTCGAACACTGAAGCTTTCTTT.